This T cell receptor (beta chain) was documented in a study of blood T cell repertoires in COVID-19. Across the whole study: Acute and convalescent COVID-19 specimens originated in the United States, Italy and Spain.

In the original workflow: Quantification of nucleated cells was approximated via reference gene primer amplification. The assay was immunoSEQ multiplex PCR, and TCRdb's table has in-frame clones only and misses some. V and J calls and clone size are copied from that table; D and trimming were computed from the DNA. The sample records about 250,000 clones, roughly 85% being singletons. Individuals drawn from 20 to 25 US areas were roughly 18 to 95 years old. This CDR3 contains 10 residues. The V gene lost 3 bases and the J gene lost 7 bases, with 7 bases spanning the gap. Germline CDR1 reads GTSNPN; CDR2 reads SVGIG (reference sequence).

This receptor was taken from a woman aged 45-65 years with acute COVID-19. The chain recombines TRBV30 with TRBJ2-7, with a tentative D call TRBD2 (6 bases). The sample taken for sequencing was PBMCs or T cells enriched from blood (not recorded which). The CDR3 here is CAWSGGEQYF. CDR3 sequence (DNA): TGTGCCTGGAGCGGAGGGGAGCAGTACTTC.